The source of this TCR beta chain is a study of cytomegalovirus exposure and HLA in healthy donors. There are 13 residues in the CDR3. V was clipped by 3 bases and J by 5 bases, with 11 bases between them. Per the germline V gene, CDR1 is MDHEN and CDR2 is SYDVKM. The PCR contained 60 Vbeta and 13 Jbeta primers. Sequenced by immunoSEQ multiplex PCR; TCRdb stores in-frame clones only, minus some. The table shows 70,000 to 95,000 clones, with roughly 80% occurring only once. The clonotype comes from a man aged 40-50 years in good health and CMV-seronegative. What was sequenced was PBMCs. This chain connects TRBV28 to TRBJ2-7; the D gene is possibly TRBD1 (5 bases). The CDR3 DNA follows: TGTGCCAGCAGTTTCCCAGGGTCCCACGAGCAGTACTTC. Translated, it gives CASSFPGSHEQYF.